This T cell receptor (beta chain) stems from a study of blood T cell repertoires in COVID-19. Across the study: COVID-19 samples from acute and convalescent phases originated in the United States, Italy and Spain. The cDNA or gDNA used as material had been derived from T cells, B-cell-depleted T cells, or PBMCs.

In the study's own analysis: Reference gene primer amplification in the assay estimated nucleated cell counts. Measured with immunoSEQ multiplex PCR; TCRdb has only the in-frame clones, and not every one. Clone size and V and J calls were adopted from that table, with D and trimming inferred from the DNA. The sample has about 110,000 clones; roughly 86% are singletons. The source of this sequence is a man aged 40-49 years with acute or convalescent COVID-19. Input material: peripheral blood.

CDR3 sequence (DNA): TGTGCTAGTGGTTTGAGATCAGGGGGCTCAGTTTATAGCAATCAGCCCCAGCATTTT. Protein sequence: CASGLRSGGSVYSNQPQHF. V is TRBV12-5 and J is TRBJ1-5; 8 bases are a match to TRBD1. From germline, CDR1 is LGHNT and CDR2 FRNRAP. V was pared by 2 bases and J by 0 bases, with 12 bases of the junction left unmatched. This CDR3 has 19 amino acids.